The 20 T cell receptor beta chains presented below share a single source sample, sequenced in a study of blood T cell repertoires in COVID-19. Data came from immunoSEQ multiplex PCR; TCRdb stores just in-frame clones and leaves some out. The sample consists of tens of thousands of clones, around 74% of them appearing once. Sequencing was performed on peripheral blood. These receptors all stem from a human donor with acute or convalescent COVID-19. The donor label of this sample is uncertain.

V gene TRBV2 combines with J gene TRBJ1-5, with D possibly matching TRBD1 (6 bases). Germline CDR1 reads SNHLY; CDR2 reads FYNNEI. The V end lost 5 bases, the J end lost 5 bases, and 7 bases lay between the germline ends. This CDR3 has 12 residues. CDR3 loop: CASSYRDQPQHF. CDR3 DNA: TGTGCCAGCAGTTACAGGGATCAGCCCCAGCATTTT.

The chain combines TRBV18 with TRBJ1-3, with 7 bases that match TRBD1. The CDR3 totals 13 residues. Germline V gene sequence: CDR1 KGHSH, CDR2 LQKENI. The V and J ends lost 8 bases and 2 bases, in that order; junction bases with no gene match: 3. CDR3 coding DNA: TGTGCCAGCCTACAGGGGACTGGAAACACCATATATTTT. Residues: CASLQGTGNTIYF.

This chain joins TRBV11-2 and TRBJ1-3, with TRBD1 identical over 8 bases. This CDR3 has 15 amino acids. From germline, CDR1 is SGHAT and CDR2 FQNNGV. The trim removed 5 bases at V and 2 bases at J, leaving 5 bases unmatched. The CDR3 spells CASSVQGGAGNTIYF. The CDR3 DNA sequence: TGTGCCAGCAGCGTACAGGGGGGCGCTGGAAACACCATATATTTT. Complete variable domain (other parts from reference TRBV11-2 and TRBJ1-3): EAGVAQSPRYKIIEKRQSVAFWCNPISGHATLYWYQQILGQGPKLLIQFQNNGVVDDSQLPKDRFSAERLKGVDSTLKIQPAKLEDSAVYLCASSVQGGAGNTIYFGEGSWLTVV.

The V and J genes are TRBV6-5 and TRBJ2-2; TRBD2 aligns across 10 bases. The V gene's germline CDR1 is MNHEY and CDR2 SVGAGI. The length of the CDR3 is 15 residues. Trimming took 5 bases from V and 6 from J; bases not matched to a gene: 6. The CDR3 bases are TGTGCCAGCAGTCGAGCGGGAGGGCCTCCCGGGGAGCTGTTTTTT. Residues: CASSRAGGPPGELFF.

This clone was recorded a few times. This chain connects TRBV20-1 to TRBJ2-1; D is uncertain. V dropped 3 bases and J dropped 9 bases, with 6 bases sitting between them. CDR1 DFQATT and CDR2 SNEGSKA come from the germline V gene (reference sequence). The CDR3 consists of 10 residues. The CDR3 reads CSARRTEQFF. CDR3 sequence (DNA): TGCAGTGCTAGGCGTACTGAGCAGTTCTTC.

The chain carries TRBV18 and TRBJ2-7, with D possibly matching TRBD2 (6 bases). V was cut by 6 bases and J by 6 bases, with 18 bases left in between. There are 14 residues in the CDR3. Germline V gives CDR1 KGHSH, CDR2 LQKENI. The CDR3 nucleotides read TGTGCCAGCTCCCCGGGACTCCCGGGCGTCGAGCAGTACGTC. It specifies CASSPGLPGVEQYV.

CDR3 amino acids: CASSQERADTGELFF. The CDR3 bases are TGCGCCAGCAGCCAAGAGCGGGCGGACACCGGGGAGCTGTTTTTT. The chain links TRBV4-1 to TRBJ2-2; D might be TRBD2 (5 bases). The CDR3 runs to 15 residues. The germline V gene has CDR1 MGHRA and CDR2 YSYEKL. Deletions cut 0 bases from V and 3 bases from J, with 8 bases between.

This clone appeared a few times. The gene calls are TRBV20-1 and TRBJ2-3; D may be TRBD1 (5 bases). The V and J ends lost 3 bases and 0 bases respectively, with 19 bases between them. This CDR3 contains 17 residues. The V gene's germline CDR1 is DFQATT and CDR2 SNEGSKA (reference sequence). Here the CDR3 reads CSASWGGPHGSTDTQYF. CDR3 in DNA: TGCAGTGCTAGTTGGGGCGGCCCCCACGGTAGCACAGATACGCAGTATTTT.

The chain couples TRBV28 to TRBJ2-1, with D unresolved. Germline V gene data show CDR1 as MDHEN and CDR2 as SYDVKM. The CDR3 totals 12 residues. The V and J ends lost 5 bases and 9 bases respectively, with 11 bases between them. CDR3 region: CASSMTVFEQFF. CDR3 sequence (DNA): TGTGCCAGCAGTATGACTGTTTTTGAGCAGTTCTTC.

Here the CDR3 DNA reads TGTGCCAGCAGCTCCTCTGATAGAGAAAAACTGTTTTTT. The encoded protein is CASSSSDREKLFF. This chain connects TRBV7-9 to TRBJ1-4; D is unresolved. V lost 4 bases and J lost 8, with 11 bases in between. The CDR3 is made up of 13 amino acids. Germline V gene lookup returns CDR1 SEHNR and CDR2 FQNEAQ (reference sequence).

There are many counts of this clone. Written as DNA, the CDR3 is TGTGCCAGCTCACCAGGGAGGAACACTGAAGCTTTCTTT. Translating gives CASSPGRNTEAFF. The genes are TRBV18 and TRBJ1-1, with D unclear. CDR3 size: 13 residues. Trimming stripped 2 bases from V and 1 base from J, with 5 bases between. Per the germline V gene, CDR1 is KGHSH and CDR2 is LQKENI.

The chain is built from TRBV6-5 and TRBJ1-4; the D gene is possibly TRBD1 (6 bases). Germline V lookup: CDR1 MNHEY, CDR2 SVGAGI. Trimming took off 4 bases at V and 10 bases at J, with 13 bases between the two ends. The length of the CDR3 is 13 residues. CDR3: CASSFRQDGKLFF. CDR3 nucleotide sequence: TGTGCCAGCAGTTTCAGACAGGATGGAAAACTGTTTTTT.

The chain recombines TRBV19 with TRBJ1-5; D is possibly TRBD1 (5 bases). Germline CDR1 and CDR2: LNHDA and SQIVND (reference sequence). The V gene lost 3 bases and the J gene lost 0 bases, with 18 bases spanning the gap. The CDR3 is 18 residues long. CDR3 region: CASSMVAAGINSNQPQHF. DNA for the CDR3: TGTGCCAGTAGTATGGTCGCGGCAGGGATCAATAGCAATCAGCCCCAGCATTTT.

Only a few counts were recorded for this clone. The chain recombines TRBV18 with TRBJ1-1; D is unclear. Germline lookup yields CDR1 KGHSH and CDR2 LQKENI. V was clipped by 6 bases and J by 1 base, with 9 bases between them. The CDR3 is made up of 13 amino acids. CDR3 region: CASSRTENTEAFF. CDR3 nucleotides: TGTGCCAGCTCGAGAACAGAGAACACTGAAGCTTTCTTT.

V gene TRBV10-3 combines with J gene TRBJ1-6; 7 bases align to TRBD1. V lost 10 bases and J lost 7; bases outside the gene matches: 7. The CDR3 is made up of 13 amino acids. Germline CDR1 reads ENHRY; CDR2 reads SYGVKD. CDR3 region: CATGGGGNSPLHF. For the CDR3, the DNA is TGTGCCACGGGTGGAGGGGGCAATTCACCCCTCCACTTT.

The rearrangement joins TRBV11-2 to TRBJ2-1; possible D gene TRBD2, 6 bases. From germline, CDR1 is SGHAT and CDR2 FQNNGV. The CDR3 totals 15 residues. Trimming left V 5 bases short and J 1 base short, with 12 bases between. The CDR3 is CASSLMSGSYNEQFF. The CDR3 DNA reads TGTGCCAGCAGCCTCATGAGCGGGTCCTACAATGAGCAGTTCTTC.

DNA for the CDR3: TGTGCCAGCAGACTATCACGGGGTGACACTGAAGCTTTCTTT. Translating gives CASRLSRGDTEAFF. The chain couples TRBV6-5 to TRBJ1-1; D call uncertain. Germline V gene data show CDR1 as MNHEY and CDR2 as SVGAGI. The V gene lost 6 bases and the J gene lost 3 bases, with 14 bases spanning the gap. The CDR3 consists of 14 residues.

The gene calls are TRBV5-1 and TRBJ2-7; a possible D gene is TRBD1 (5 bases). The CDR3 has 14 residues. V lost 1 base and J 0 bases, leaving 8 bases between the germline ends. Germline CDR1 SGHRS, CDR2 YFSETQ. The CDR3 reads CASSLTGSSYEQYF. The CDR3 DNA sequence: TGCGCCAGCAGCTTGACAGGTTCCTCCTACGAGCAGTACTTC.

DNA for the CDR3: TGTGCCAGCAGCCAGATTAGCGGGAGAAGCAACGAGCAGTACTTC. The encoded protein is CASSQISGRSNEQYF. This rearrangement joins TRBV4-2 to TRBJ2-7, with TRBD2 matching over 9 bases. V shed 3 bases and J 5 bases; nucleotides not matched to a gene: 8. The CDR3 is made up of 15 amino acids. Germline CDR1 LGHNA, CDR2 YNFKEQ.

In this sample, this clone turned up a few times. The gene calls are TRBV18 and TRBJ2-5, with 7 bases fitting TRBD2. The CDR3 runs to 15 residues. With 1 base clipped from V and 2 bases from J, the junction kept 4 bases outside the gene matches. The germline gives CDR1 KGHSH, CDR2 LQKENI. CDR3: CASSPLKAGQETQYF. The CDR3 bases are TGTGCCAGCTCACCACTTAAAGCGGGACAAGAGACCCAGTACTTC. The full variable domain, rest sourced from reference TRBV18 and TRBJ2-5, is NAGVMQNPRHLVRRRGQEARLRCSPMKGHSHVYWYRQLPEEGLKFMVYLQKENIIDESGMPKERFSAEFPKEGPSILRIQQVVRGDSAAYFCASSPLKAGQETQYFGPGTRLLVL.